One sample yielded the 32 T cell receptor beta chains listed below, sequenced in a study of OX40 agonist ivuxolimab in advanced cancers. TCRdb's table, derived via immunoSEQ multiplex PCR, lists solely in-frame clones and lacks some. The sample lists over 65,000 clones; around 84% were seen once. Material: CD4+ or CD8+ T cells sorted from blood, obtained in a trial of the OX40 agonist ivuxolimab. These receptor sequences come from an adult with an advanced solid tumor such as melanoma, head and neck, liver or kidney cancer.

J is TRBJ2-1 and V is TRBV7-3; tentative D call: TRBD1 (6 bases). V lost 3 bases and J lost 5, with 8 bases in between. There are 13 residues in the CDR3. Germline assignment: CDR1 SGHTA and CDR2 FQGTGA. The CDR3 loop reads CASSFGGHNEQFF. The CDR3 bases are TGTGCCAGCAGCTTTGGGGGCCACAATGAGCAGTTCTTC.

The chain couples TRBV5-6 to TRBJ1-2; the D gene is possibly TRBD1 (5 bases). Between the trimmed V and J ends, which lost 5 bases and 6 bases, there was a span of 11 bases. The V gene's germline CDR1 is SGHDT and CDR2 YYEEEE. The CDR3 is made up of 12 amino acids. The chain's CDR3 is CASSGGSDGYTF. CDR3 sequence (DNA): TGTGCCAGCAGTGGGGGGTCGGATGGCTACACCTTC.

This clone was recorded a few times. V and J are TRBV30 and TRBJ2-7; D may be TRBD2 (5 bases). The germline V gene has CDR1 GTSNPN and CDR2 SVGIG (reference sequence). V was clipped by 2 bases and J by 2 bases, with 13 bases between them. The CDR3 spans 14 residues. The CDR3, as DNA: TGTGCCTGGAGTCCCCTAGCTGCCGCCTACGAGCAGTACTTC. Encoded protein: CAWSPLAAAYEQYF. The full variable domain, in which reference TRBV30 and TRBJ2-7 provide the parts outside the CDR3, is SQTIHQWPATLVQPVGSPLSLECTVEGTSNPNLYWYRQAAGRGLQLLFYSVGIGQISSEVPQNLSASRPQDRQFILSSKKLLLSDSGFYLCAWSPLAAAYEQYFGPGTRLTVT.

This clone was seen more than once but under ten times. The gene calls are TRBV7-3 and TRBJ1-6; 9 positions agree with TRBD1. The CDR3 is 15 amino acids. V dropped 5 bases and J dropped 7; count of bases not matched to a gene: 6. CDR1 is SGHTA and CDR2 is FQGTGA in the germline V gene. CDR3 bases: TGTGCCAGCAGCCCTGGACAGGGGCGGAATTCACCCCTCCACTTT. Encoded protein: CASSPGQGRNSPLHF.

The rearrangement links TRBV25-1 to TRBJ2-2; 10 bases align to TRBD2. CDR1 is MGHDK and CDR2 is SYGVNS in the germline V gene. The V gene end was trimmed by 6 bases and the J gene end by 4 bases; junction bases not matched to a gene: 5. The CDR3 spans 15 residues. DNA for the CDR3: TGTGCCAGCAGCCTAGCGGGAGCGGCCACCGGGGAGCTGTTTTTT. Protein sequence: CASSLAGAATGELFF.

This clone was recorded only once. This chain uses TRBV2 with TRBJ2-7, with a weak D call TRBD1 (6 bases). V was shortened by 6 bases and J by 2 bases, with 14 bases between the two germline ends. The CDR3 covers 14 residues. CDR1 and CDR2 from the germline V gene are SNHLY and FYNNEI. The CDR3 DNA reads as TGTGCCAGCAGCTCCGGGACACTTGCCTACGAGCAGTACTTC. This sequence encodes CASSSGTLAYEQYF.

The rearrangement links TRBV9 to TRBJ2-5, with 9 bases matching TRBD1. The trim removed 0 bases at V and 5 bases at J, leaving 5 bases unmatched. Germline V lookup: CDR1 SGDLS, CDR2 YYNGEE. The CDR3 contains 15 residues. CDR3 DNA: TGTGCCAGCAGCGTAGGACAGGGGGTCCTGGAGACCCAGTACTTC. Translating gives CASSVGQGVLETQYF.

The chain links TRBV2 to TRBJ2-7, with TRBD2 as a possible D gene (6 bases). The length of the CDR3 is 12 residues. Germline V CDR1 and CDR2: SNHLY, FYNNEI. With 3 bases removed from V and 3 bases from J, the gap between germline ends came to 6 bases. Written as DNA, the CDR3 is TGTGCCAGCAGTGAGGGGGGCTACGAGCAGTACTTC. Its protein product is CASSEGGYEQYF.

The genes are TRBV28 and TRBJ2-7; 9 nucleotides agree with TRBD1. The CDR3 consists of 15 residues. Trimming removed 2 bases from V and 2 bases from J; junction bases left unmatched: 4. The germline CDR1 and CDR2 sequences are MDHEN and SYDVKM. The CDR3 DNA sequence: TGTGCCAGCAGTTTAATCAGACAGGGGGCCTACGAGCAGTACTTC. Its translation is CASSLIRQGAYEQYF.

CDR3 amino acids: CASSTPGREGVRKLFF. CDR3 in DNA: TGTGCCAGCAGCACCCCCGGTCGCGAGGGAGTCAGAAAACTGTTTTTT. The chain is built from TRBV7-2 and TRBJ1-4; D not resolved. Germline lookup yields CDR1 SGHTA and CDR2 FQGNSA. The germline V and J ends were trimmed by 5 bases and 10 bases, with 23 bases remaining between them. There are 16 residues in the CDR3. Looking up the rest from reference TRBV7-2 and TRBJ1-4 gives the full variable domain: GAGVSQSPSNKVTEKGKDVELRCDPISGHTALYWYRQSLGQGLEFLIYFQGNSAPDKSGLPSDRFSAERTGGSVSTLTIQRTQQEDSAVYLCASSTPGREGVRKLFFGSGTQLSVL.

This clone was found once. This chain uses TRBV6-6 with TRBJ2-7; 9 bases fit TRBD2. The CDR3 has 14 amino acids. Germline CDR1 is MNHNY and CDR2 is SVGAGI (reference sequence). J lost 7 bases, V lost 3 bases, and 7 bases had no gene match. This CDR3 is CASSYVAGAGEQYF. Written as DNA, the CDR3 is TGTGCCAGCAGTTATGTAGCGGGAGCGGGGGAGCAGTACTTC.

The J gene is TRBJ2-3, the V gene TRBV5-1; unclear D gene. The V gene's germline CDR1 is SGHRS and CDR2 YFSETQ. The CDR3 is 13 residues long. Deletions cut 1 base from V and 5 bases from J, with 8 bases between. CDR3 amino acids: CASSLLFQDTQYF. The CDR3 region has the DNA TGCGCCAGCAGCTTGTTATTCCAAGATACGCAGTATTTT.

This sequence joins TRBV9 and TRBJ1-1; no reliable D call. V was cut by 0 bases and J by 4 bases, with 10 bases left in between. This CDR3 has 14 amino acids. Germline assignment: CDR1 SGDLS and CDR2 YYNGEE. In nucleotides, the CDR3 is TGTGCCAGCAGCGTAGGACCGCTGAGCACTGAAGCTTTCTTT. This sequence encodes CASSVGPLSTEAFF.

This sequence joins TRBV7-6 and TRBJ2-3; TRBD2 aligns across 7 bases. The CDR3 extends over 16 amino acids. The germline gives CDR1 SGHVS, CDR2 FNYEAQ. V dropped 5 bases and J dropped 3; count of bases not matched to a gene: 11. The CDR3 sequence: CASSRLTSRGTDTQYF. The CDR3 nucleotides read TGTGCCAGCAGCCGACTGACTAGCCGGGGAACAGATACGCAGTATTTT.

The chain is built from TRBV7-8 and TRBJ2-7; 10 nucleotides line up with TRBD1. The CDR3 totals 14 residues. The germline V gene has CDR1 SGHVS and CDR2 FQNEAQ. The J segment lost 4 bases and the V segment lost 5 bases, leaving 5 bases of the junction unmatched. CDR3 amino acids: CASSPGQGTYEQYF. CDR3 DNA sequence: TGTGCCAGCAGCCCGGGACAGGGGACATACGAGCAGTACTTC.

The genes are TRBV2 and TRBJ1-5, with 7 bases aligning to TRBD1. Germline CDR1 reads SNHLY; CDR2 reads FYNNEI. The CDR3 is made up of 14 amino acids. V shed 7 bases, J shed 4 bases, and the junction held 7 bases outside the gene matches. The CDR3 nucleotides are TGTGCCAGCACCCGACAGGGAATAAATCAGCCCCAGCATTTT. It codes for CASTRQGINQPQHF.

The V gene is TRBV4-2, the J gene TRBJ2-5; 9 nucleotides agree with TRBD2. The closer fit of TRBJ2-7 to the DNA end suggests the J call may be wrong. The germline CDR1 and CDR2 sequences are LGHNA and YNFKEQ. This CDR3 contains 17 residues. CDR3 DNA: TGTGCCAGCAGCCAAGACCTTTCTAGCGGGGCGACCTACGAGCAGTACTTC. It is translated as CASSQDLSSGATYEQYF.

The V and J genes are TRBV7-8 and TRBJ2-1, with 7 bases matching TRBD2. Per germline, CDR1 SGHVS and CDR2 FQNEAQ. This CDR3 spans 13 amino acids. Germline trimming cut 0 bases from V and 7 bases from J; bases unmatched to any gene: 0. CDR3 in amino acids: CASSLARENEQFF. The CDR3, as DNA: TGTGCCAGCAGCTTAGCGCGGGAGAATGAGCAGTTCTTC.

The CDR3 DNA is TGCGCCAGCAGTCAATCCCTCACCAGGCAAACGGGCTACACCTTC. Its translation: CASSQSLTRQTGYTF. The J gene is TRBJ1-2, the V gene TRBV4-1; D unresolved. V lost 6 bases, J lost 8 bases, and 22 bases lay in between. The CDR3 covers 15 residues. Germline CDR1 and CDR2: MGHRA and YSYEKL.

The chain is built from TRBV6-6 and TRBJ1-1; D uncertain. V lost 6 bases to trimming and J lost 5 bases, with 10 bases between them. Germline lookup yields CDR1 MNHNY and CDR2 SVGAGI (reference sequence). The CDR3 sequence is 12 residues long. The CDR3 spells CASSLYLTEAFF. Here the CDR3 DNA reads TGTGCCAGCAGCCTTTACTTGACTGAAGCTTTCTTT.

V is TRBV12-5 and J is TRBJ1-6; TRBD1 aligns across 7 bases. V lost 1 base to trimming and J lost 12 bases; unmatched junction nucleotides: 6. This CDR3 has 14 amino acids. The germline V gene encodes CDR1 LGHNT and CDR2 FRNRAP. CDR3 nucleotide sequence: TGTGCTAGTGGTTTGGGACAGGGCGAAGAACCCCTCCACTTT. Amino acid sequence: CASGLGQGEEPLHF.

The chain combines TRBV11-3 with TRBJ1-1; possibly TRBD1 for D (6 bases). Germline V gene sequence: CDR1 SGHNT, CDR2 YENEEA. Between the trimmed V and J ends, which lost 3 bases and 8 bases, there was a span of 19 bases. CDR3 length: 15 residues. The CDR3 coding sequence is TGTGCCAGCAGCTTGGGGGTTCCTCGAACAGGGGAAGCTTTCTTT. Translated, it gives CASSLGVPRTGEAFF. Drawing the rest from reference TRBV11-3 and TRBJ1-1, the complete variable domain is EAGVVQSPRYKIIEKKQPVAFWCNPISGHNTLYWYLQNLGQGPELLIRYENEEAVDDSQLPKDRFSAERLKGVDSTLKIQPAELGDSAVYLCASSLGVPRTGEAFFGQGTRLTVV.

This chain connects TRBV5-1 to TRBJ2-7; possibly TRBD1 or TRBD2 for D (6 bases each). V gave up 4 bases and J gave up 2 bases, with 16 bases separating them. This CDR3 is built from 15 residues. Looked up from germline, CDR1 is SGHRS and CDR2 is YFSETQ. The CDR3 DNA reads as TGCGCCAGCAGCCTACAGGGCGGAGGGCCCTACGAGCAGTACTTC. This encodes CASSLQGGGPYEQYF.

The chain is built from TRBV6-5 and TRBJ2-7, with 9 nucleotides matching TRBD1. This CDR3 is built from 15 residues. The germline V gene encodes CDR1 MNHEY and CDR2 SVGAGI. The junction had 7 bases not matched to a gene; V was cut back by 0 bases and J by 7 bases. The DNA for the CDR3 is TGTGCCAGCAGTTACTCGACACAGGGGGCTTGGGAGCAGTACTTC. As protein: CASSYSTQGAWEQYF.

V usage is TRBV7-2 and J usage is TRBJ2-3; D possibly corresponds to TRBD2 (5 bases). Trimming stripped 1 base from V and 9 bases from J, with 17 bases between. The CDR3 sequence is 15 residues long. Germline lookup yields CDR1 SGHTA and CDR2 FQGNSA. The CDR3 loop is CASSLVLAQDGTQYF. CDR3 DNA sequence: TGTGCCAGCAGCTTAGTTCTAGCCCAGGACGGGACGCAGTATTTT.

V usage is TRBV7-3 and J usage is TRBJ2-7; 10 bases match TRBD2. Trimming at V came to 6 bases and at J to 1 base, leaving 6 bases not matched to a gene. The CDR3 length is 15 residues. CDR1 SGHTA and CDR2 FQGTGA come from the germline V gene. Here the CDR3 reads CASSLLAGTSYEQYF. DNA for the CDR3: TGTGCCAGCAGTCTACTAGCGGGGACGTCCTACGAGCAGTACTTC.

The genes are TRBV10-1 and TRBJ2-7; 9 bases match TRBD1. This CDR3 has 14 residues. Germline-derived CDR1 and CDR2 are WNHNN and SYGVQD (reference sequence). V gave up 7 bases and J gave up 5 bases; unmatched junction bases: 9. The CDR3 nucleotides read TGCGCCAGCAACCGGACAGGGGCGGTCCACGAGCAGTACTTC. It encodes CASNRTGAVHEQYF.

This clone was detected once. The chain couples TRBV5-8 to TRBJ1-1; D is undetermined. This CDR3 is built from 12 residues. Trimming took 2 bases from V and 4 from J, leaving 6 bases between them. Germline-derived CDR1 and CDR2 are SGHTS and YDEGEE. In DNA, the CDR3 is TGTGCCAGCAGCTTCCGGCGCACTGAAGCTTTCTTT. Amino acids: CASSFRRTEAFF.

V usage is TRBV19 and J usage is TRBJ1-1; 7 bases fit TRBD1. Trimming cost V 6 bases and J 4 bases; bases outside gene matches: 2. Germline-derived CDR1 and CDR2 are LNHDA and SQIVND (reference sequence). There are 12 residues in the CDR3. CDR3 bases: TGTGCCAGTAGGCCAGGGGGCACTGAAGCTTTCTTT. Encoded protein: CASRPGGTEAFF. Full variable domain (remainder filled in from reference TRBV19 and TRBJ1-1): DGGITQSPKYLFRKEGQNVTLSCEQNLNHDAMYWYRQDPGQGLRLIYYSQIVNDFQKGDIAEGYSVSREKKESFPLTVTSAQKNPTAFYLCASRPGGTEAFFGQGTRLTVV.

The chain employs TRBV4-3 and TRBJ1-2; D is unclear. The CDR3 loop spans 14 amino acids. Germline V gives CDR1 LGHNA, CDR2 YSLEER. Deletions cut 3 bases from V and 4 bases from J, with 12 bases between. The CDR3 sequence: CASSHTSGVYGYTF. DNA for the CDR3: TGCGCCAGCAGCCACACCTCCGGAGTCTATGGCTACACCTTC.

The CDR3 nucleotides read TGTGCCTGGAGTGTAGGGACAGGCTATGGCTACACCTTC. It is translated as CAWSVGTGYGYTF. J is TRBJ1-2 and V is TRBV30, with 8 bases matching TRBD1. CDR3 length equals 13 residues. Unmatched junction bases numbered 1, after V lost 0 bases and J lost 4 bases. Per germline, CDR1 GTSNPN and CDR2 SVGIG (reference sequence).

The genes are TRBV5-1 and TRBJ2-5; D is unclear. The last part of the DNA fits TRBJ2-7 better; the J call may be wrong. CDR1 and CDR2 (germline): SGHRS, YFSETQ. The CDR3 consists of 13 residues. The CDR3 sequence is CASSLDNSYEQYF. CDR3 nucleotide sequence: TGCGCCAGCAGCTTGGACAACTCCTACGAGCAGTACTTC.